This T cell receptor beta chain was sequenced during a study of T cell changes during pregnancy in multiple sclerosis. The CDR3 covers 13 residues. The germline V gene has CDR1 SGHTA and CDR2 FQGNSA. Trimming pared 5 bases from V and 9 bases from J, leaving 11 bases between. The repertoire was sequenced with immunoSEQ multiplex PCR; TCRdb's copy has only in-frame clones and lacks some. Among about 70,000 clones listed, roughly 94% were seen once. This material consisted of peripheral blood, taken in the third trimester of pregnancy. The source is a female donor with multiple sclerosis, enrolled in a pregnancy study. This chain connects TRBV7-2 to TRBJ1-6, with a weak D call TRBD1 (5 bases). CDR3 nucleotides: TGTGCCAGCAGCCCCTGGGACTCTTCACCCCTCCACTTT. As protein: CASSPWDSSPLHF.